The 20 T cell receptor beta chains below come from one sample, sequenced in a study of CXCR3-negative and CXCR3-positive naive CD8 T cells. Study-wide results and limits: CXCR3-positive naive cells carried more hydrophobic TRB CDR3s than CXCR3-negative ones.

These receptors are not linked to any known antigen. The libraries of TRB cDNA were constructed through 5' RACE using UMI labels. TCRdb re-called the 5' RACE reads and catalogs CDR3 proteins one per entry, DNA excluded. This sample's table reports roughly 130,000 distinct CDR3 sequences. The sample taken for sequencing was naive CXCR3+ CD8+ T cells from blood. Subset reported: CD45RO-CCR7+CD27+CD95- naive CD8+ T cells expressing CXCR3 (TNR3+). The origin of the receptors is a human donor in good health. Some clones in this sample may be carry-over from other donors' samples.

This rearrangement joins TRBV7-2 to TRBJ1-1. The CDR3 is 12 amino acids. Germline CDR1 SGHTA, CDR2 FQGNSA. CDR3 loop: CASSFRSTEAFF.

This CDR3 is CSAYRTVVYEQYF. The J gene is TRBJ2-7, the V gene TRBV29-1; TCRdb calls TRBD1, which cannot be checked without DNA. CDR3 size: 13 residues. Germline values: CDR1 SQVTM, CDR2 ANQGSEA.

The chain couples TRBV29-1 to TRBJ2-3; TCRdb gives TRBD2 as the D gene, but with no DNA this cannot be confirmed. The CDR3 is 15 amino acids. CDR1 is SQVTM and CDR2 is ANQGSEA in the germline V gene. This CDR3 is CSVDGTSLFADTQYF.

CDR3: CSVGGEAYEQYF. The rearrangement joins TRBV29-1 to TRBJ2-7; TCRdb names TRBD2, which stays unverified in the absence of DNA. Germline values: CDR1 SQVTM, CDR2 ANQGSEA. CDR3 length: 12 residues.

CDR3 sequence: CASTPQGAGTEAFF. The J gene is TRBJ1-1, the V gene TRBV6-5; TCRdb returns TRBD1, unconfirmable since there is no DNA. Looked up from germline, CDR1 is MNHEY and CDR2 is SVGAGI. The CDR3 has 14 residues.

CDR3 amino acids: CASSQEEASAYEQYF. This chain joins TRBV4-1 and TRBJ2-7. The CDR3 is 15 residues long. CDR1 MGHRA and CDR2 YSYEKL come from the germline V gene.

The chain carries TRBV7-7 and TRBJ2-6; TCRdb's assignment of TRBD1 cannot be checked, as there is no DNA. Germline lookup yields CDR1 SSHAT and CDR2 FNYEAQ (reference sequence). This CDR3 has 17 residues. The chain's CDR3 is CASSKPSTGAGANVLTF.

The genes are TRBV20-1 and TRBJ2-5; TCRdb returns TRBD2, unconfirmable since there is no DNA. There are 15 residues in the CDR3. Looked up from germline, CDR1 is DFQATT and CDR2 is SNEGSKA (reference sequence). CDR3: CSAIRDRSLEETQYF.

This sequence joins TRBV5-6 and TRBJ1-1; TCRdb's D gene call, TRBD1, goes unchecked for lack of DNA. The CDR3 runs to 14 residues. CDR1 is SGHDT, CDR2 YYEEEE, per germline. CDR3 sequence: CASSLGTGLGEAFF.

This chain uses TRBV29-1 with TRBJ2-7. Per the germline V gene, CDR1 is SQVTM and CDR2 is ANQGSEA. The CDR3 sequence is 11 residues long. The CDR3 here is CSVEDDYEQYF.

V gene TRBV28 combines with J gene TRBJ2-7. The CDR3 is 11 amino acids. Germline CDR1 and CDR2: MDHEN and SYDVKM. The CDR3 loop is CASSEYYEQYF.

The genes are TRBV7-6 and TRBJ2-3; no DNA is available, so the TRBD1 call from TCRdb remains unchecked. CDR3 size: 14 residues. The germline V gene encodes CDR1 SGHVS and CDR2 FNYEAQ. The CDR3 protein is CASSLGGTGDTQYF.

The chain couples TRBV6-5 to TRBJ2-1; as DNA is missing, the TRBD2 call by TCRdb cannot be tested. The germline CDR1 and CDR2 sequences are MNHEY and SVGAGI. This CDR3 is 16 amino acids long. CDR3 residues: CASSSPSGGESNEQFF.

V and J are TRBV6-6 and TRBJ2-3. CDR3 length: 13 residues. Germline lookup yields CDR1 MNHNY and CDR2 SVGAGI (reference sequence). The CDR3 here is CASSFGVGDTQYF.

The rearrangement uses TRBV13 and TRBJ2-1; TCRdb names TRBD1, which stays unverified in the absence of DNA. Germline lookup yields CDR1 PRHDT and CDR2 FYEKMQ (reference sequence). This CDR3 comprises 15 residues. CDR3 sequence: CASSQYRGQRDEQFF.

The genes are TRBV28 and TRBJ2-7; TCRdb's assignment of TRBD1 cannot be checked, as there is no DNA. The germline gives CDR1 MDHEN, CDR2 SYDVKM. The CDR3 contains 13 residues. The CDR3 protein is CASSPTDSYEQYF. The complete variable domain, with remaining parts taken from reference TRBV28 and TRBJ2-7, reads DVKVTQSSRYLVKRTGEKVFLECVQDMDHENMFWYRQDPGLGLRLIYFSYDVKMKEKGDIPEGYSVSREKKERFSLILESASTNQTSMYLCASSPTDSYEQYFGPGTRLTVT.

The genes are TRBV5-6 and TRBJ2-5; TCRdb proposes TRBD2, but this gene call is untestable without DNA. Germline CDR1 is SGHDT and CDR2 is YYEEEE. The CDR3 runs 15 residues. The CDR3 sequence: CASSYGTSWRETQYF.

The rearrangement joins TRBV7-9 to TRBJ1-2; absent DNA, TCRdb's TRBD1 call cannot be checked. The V gene's germline CDR1 is SEHNR and CDR2 FQNEAQ (reference sequence). CDR3 length: 17 residues. The CDR3 is CASSIRPGTGSNYGYTF.

The rearrangement joins TRBV28 to TRBJ2-7. From germline, CDR1 is MDHEN and CDR2 SYDVKM. This CDR3 region has 13 residues. The CDR3: CASTDWTSYEQYF.

The genes are TRBV7-2 and TRBJ2-7; TCRdb designates TRBD1, a call that cannot be tested without DNA. Germline assignment: CDR1 SGHTA and CDR2 FQGNSA. The CDR3 is 14 amino acids. CDR3: CASSSWTPAVEQYF.